Shown below are 13 T cell receptor beta chains from a single sample sequenced in a study of shared clonotypes between healthy human individuals. TCRdb keeps only in-frame clones here, not all; method: immunoSEQ multiplex PCR. Of millions of clones in the sample, more than 80% were seen once. The material sequenced was naive CD4+ T cells sorted from blood. The subset denotes: CD45RA+ positively selected. Receptors originate from a young man in good health.

This sequence joins TRBV9 and TRBJ2-3; 8 nucleotides line up with TRBD2. This CDR3 spans 16 amino acids. Germline CDR1 is SGDLS and CDR2 is YYNGEE. Trimming at V came to 0 bases and at J to 2 bases, leaving 5 bases not matched to a gene. CDR3 nucleotides: TGTGCCAGCAGCGTAGTGGGTAGCGGGAACACAGATACGCAGTATTTT. Its protein is CASSVVGSGNTDTQYF. Full variable domain (remainder filled in from reference TRBV9 and TRBJ2-3): DSGVTQTPKHLITATGQRVTLRCSPRSGDLSVYWYQQSLDQGLQFLIQYYNGEERAKGNILERFSAQQFPDLHSELNLSSLELGDSALYFCASSVVGSGNTDTQYFGPGTRLTVL.

The chain is built from TRBV5-1 and TRBJ2-7; D gene uncertain. Germline V gene lookup returns CDR1 SGHRS and CDR2 YFSETQ. V lost 2 bases and J 4 bases, leaving 13 bases between the germline ends. This CDR3 has 14 amino acids. As DNA, the CDR3 is TGCGCCAGCAGCTTTTTTGGAGACTCTTACGAGCAGTACTTC. This encodes CASSFFGDSYEQYF.

For this clone: Other nucleotide sequences in the sample specify the same CDR3. The chain uses TRBV6-5 and TRBJ1-1, with 7 bases matching TRBD1. Losses at the gene ends were 2 bases for V and 3 bases for J; bases not matched to a gene: 0. The CDR3 contains 13 residues. Looked up from germline, CDR1 is MNHEY and CDR2 is SVGAGI. CDR3 sequence (DNA): TGTGCCAGCAGTTACACAGGGGACACTGAAGCTTTCTTT. Translated: CASSYTGDTEAFF.

V gene TRBV19 combines with J gene TRBJ1-6; unclear D gene. CDR1 LNHDA and CDR2 SQIVND come from the germline V gene (reference sequence). The V end lost 4 bases, the J end lost 9 bases, and 10 bases lay between the germline ends. The CDR3 runs to 13 residues. CDR3 residues: CASSTLQTSPLHF. CDR3 DNA: TGTGCCAGTAGTACCCTCCAGACTTCACCCCTCCACTTT.

This clone was observed a single time. At one end the junction does not follow the germline gene, possibly because of a read error. V and J are TRBV18 and TRBJ1-4; D is perhaps TRBD1 (6 bases). CDR3 length: 13 amino acids. CDR1 and CDR2 (germline): KGHSH, LQKENI. The CDR3 is CASRGTTNEKLFF. As DNA, the CDR3 is TGTGCCAGCCGAGGGACAACAAATGAAAAACTGTTTTTT.

V is TRBV7-2 and J is TRBJ1-1, with D unclear. The CDR3 runs 14 residues. V shed 1 base and J shed 1 base, with 7 bases lying between them. From germline, CDR1 is SGHTA and CDR2 FQGNSA. Written as DNA, the CDR3 is TGTGCCAGCAGCTTAGGTCCTGCGAACACTGAAGCTTTCTTT. Translation gives CASSLGPANTEAFF.

This clone was seen only a few times. The chain employs TRBV5-1 and TRBJ1-1, with TRBD1 matching 9 bases. CDR3 length equals 16 residues. With 3 bases clipped from V and 5 bases from J, the junction kept 11 bases outside the gene matches. Germline CDR1 is SGHRS and CDR2 is YFSETQ. CDR3 loop: CASSWTDRGVWTEAFF. In DNA form, the CDR3 reads TGCGCCAGCAGCTGGACGGACAGGGGTGTATGGACTGAAGCTTTCTTT.

The gene calls are TRBV19 and TRBJ2-5; no reliable D call. The CDR3 extends over 13 amino acids. V was shortened by 6 bases and J by 4 bases, with 12 bases between the two germline ends. Germline CDR1 LNHDA, CDR2 SQIVND (reference sequence). The CDR3 loop reads CASSISILETQYF. The DNA of the CDR3 is TGTGCCAGTAGCATATCGATATTAGAGACCCAGTACTTC.

As concerns this clone: Other DNA sequences in the same sample also yield this CDR3. CDR3 DNA sequence: TGTGCCAGCAGTTACTCTGAAGGGTATGGCTACACCTTC. Its translation: CASSYSEGYGYTF. This chain links TRBV6-5 with TRBJ1-2, with no clear D. Germline lookup yields CDR1 MNHEY and CDR2 SVGAGI. The CDR3 covers 13 residues. Trimming cost V 0 bases and J 5 bases, with 7 bases left between them.

The chain carries TRBV25-1 and TRBJ2-7; D is unresolved. This CDR3 region has 12 residues. Germline V gene sequence: CDR1 MGHDK, CDR2 SYGVNS. The V end was cut by 6 bases, the J end by 6 bases, with 12 bases between. The DNA of the CDR3 is TGTGCCAGCAGATCAGGATTCGGCGAGCAGTACTTC. It encodes CASRSGFGEQYF.

V usage is TRBV30 and J usage is TRBJ1-2; possible D gene TRBD1, 6 bases. The V and J ends lost 3 bases and 4 bases respectively, with 24 bases between them. The V gene's germline CDR1 is GTSNPN and CDR2 SVGIG (reference sequence). The CDR3 is 17 amino acids. The chain's CDR3 is CAWSDDRTTGSGYGYTF. The CDR3 bases are TGTGCCTGGAGCGATGACCGGACGACAGGCTCGGGCTATGGCTACACCTTC. Looking up the rest from reference TRBV30 and TRBJ1-2 gives the full variable domain: SQTIHQWPATLVQPVGSPLSLECTVEGTSNPNLYWYRQAAGRGLQLLFYSVGIGQISSEVPQNLSASRPQDRQFILSSKKLLLSDSGFYLCAWSDDRTTGSGYGYTFGSGTRLTVV.

The chain has TRBV7-9 and TRBJ1-3; unclear D gene. CDR3 length: 12 amino acids. The V gene's germline CDR1 is SEHNR and CDR2 FQNEAQ (reference sequence). The V end lost 5 bases, the J end lost 7 bases, and 9 bases lay between the germline ends. The CDR3 nucleotides are TGTGCCAGCAGCGCGCAAGGGAACACCATATATTTT. It translates to CASSAQGNTIYF. Based on the CDR3 plus reference TRBV7-9 and TRBJ1-3, the full variable domain is DTGVSQNPRHKITKRGQNVTFRCDPISEHNRLYWYRQTLGQGPEFLTYFQNEAQLEKSRLLSDRFSAERPKGSFSTLEIQRTEQGDSAMYLCASSAQGNTIYFGEGSWLTVV.

The chain employs TRBV30 and TRBJ2-5; TRBD2 might be the D (6 bases). The CDR3 loop spans 15 amino acids. Trimming cost V 2 bases and J 2 bases, with 15 bases left between them. In germline, CDR1 is GTSNPN, CDR2 SVGIG (reference sequence). The CDR3 nucleotides read TGTGCCTGGAGTATTAGCGGACTTACGCAAGAGACCCAGTACTTC. The encoded protein is CAWSISGLTQETQYF.